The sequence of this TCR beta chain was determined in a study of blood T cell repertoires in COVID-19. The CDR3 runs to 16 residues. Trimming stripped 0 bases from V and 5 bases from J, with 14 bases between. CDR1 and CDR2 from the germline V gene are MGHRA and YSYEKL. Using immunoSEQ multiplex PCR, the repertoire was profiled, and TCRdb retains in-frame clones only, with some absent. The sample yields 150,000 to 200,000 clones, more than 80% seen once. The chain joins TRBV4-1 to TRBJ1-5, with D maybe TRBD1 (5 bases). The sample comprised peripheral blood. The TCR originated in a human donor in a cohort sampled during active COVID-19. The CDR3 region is CASSQEAGGIDQPQHF. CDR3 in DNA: TGCGCCAGCAGCCAAGAAGCCGGGGGAATCGATCAGCCCCAGCATTTT.